Included here is one T cell receptor beta chain sequence, with context. What it recognizes is unknown. V gave up 6 bases and J gave up 3 bases; unmatched junction bases: 9. The CDR3 contains 15 residues. The germline gives CDR1 SNHLY, CDR2 FYNNEI. This entry belongs to a study of T cells in Graves' hyperthyroidism and ophthalmopathy. Findings and caveats of the study: Ophthalmopathy onset followed model prediction by a median roughly six months.

Patients aged 18 to 65 had newly diagnosed hyperthyroidism that had lasted under 2 months. The source material, RNA transcripts, was used to amplify TCR beta CDR3 regions. HTBI primers drove first-round RT-PCR of the TCR CDR3. TCRdb reprocessed the multiplex PCR reads via MiXCR and lists one record per CDR3 protein. This table holds under 400,000 distinct CDR3 sequences, roughly 15% found once. The genes are TRBV2 and TRBJ2-7; 9 positions match TRBD1. Input material: blood. The clonotype was recovered from a man aged 25 to 40 with Graves' hyperthyroidism. The CDR3 region has the DNA TGTGCCAGCAGCGCCCCGGACAGGGGTAACTACGAGCAGTACTTC. The encoded protein is CASSAPDRGNYEQYF. Looking up the rest from reference TRBV2 and TRBJ2-7 gives the full variable domain: EPEVTQTPSHQVTQMGQEVILRCVPISNHLYFYWYRQILGQKVEFLVSFYNNEISEKSEIFDDQFSVERPDGSNFTLKIRSTKLEDSAMYFCASSAPDRGNYEQYFGPGTRLTVT.